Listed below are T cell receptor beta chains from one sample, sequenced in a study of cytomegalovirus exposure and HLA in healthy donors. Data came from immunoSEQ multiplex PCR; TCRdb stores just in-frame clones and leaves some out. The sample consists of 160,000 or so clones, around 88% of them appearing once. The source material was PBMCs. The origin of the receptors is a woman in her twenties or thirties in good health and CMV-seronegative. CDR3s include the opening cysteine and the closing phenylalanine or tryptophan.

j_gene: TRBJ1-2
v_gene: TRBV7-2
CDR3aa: CASSQDGNYGYTF

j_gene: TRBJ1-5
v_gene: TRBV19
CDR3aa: CASSSTRALNQPQHF

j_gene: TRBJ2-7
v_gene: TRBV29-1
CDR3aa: CSAKLPGQGYEQYF

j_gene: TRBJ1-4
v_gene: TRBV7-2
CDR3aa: CASSLVRTRGANEKLFF

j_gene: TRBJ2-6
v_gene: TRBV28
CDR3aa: CASSRGQGLPGANVLTF

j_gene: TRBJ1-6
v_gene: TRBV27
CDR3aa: CATRTGQGGNNSPLHF

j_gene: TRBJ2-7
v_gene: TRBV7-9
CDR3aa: CASSLYYEQYF

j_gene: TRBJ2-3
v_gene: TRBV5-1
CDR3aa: CASKAADTQYF

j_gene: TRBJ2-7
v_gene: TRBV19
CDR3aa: CASSSPRADSRYEQYF

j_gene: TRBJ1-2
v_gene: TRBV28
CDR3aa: CASRYLDSRYGYTF

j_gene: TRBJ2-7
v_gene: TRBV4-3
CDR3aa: CASSQERGGTRDFFLYEQYF

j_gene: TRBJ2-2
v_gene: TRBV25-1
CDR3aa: CASAGTPTGELFF

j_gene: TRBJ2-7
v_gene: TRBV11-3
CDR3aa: CASSWSGSSYEQYF

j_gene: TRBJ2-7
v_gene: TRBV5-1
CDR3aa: CASSPKGPGQDSYEQYF

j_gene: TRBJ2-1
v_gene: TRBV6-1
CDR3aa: CASSESGGDEQFF

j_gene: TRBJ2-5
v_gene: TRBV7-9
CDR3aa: CASSLGGSAETQYF

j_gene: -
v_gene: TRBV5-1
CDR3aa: CASSLVTGYEQYF

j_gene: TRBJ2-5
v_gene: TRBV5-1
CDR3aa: CASSLVRLETQYF

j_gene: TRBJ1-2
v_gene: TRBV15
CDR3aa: CATSRPTGRGGGYTF

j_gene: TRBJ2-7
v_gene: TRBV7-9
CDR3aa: CASSLYQGTSHEQYF

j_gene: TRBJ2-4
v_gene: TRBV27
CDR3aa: CASSARTGGKNIQYF

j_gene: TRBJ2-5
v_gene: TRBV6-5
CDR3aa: CASSFRGLTRGETQYF

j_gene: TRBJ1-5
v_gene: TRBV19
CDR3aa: CASTPTGIYQPQHF

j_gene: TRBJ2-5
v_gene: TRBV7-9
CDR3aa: CASSTKNSGMGKETQYF

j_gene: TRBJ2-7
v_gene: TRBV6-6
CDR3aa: CASIGLSGGTVYEQYF

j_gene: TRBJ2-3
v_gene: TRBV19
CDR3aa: CASSTGQGISTDTQYF

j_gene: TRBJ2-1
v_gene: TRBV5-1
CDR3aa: CASSSRLAGALSPSYNEQFF

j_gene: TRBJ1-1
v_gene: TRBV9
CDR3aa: CASSARGAGAIFLNTEAFF

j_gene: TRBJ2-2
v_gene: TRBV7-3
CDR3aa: CASSSGTSGRVEAGELFF

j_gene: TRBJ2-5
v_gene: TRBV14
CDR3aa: CASSQALSPQGTQYF

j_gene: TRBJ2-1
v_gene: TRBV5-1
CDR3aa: CASSWDYPRDEQFF

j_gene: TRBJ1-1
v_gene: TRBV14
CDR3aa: CASSQTGTARAEAFF

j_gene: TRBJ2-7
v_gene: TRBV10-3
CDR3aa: CAISGASGVSYEQYF

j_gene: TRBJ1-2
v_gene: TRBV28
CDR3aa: CASSTGGTYGYTF

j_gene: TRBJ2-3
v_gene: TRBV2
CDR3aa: CASSEGPSGFTDTQYF

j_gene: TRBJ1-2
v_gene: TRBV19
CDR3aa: CASSASGNYGYTF

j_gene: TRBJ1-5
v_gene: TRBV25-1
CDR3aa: CASSPGGGTTNQPQHF

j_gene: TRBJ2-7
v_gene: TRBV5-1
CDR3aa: CASTGHEYEQYF

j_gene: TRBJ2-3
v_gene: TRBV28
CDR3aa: CASRSLLAEPSTDTQYF

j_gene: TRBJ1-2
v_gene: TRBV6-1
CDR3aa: CASSEEKRAYGYTF

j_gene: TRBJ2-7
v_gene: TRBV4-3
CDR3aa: CASSQLSGQGAYEQYF

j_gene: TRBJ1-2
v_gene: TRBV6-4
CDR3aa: CASSDSSGRGRGGYTF

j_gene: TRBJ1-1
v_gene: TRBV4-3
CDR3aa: CASSQDRTVFNTEAFF

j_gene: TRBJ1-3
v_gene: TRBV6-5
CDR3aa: CASSSTGMGGNTIYF

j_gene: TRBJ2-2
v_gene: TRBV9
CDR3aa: CASSVRAAGGAGELFF

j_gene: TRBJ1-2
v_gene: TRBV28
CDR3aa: CASTGQGLFQNYGYTF

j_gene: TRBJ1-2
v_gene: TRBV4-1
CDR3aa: CASSQDPGQGSYGYTF

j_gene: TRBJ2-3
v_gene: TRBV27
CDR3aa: CASGRLAGAAGDTQYF

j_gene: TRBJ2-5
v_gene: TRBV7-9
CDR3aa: CASTGPGGQETQYF